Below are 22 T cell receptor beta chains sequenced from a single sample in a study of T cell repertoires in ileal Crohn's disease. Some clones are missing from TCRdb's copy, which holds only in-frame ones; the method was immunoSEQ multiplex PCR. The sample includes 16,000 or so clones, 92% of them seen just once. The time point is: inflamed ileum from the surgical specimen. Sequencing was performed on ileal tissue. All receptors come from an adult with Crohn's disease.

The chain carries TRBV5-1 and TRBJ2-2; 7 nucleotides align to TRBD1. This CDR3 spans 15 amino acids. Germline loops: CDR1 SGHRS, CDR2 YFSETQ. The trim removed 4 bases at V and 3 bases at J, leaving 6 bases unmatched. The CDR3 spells CASSPGGHYTGELFF. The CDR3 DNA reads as TGCGCCAGCAGCCCAGGGGGACACTACACCGGGGAGCTGTTTTTT.

The CDR3 spells CASSLAQGRMNEQYF. As DNA, the CDR3 is TGTGCCAGCAGCTTAGCGCAGGGCCGGATGAACGAGCAGTACTTC. The J gene is TRBJ2-7, the V gene TRBV7-9; D possibly corresponds to TRBD1 (5 bases). Germline lookup yields CDR1 SEHNR and CDR2 FQNEAQ (reference sequence). Trimming pared 0 bases from V and 5 bases from J, leaving 14 bases between. This CDR3 region has 15 residues.

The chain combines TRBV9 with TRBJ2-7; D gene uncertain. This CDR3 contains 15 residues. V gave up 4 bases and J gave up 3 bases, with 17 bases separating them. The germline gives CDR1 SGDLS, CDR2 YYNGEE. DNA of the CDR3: TGTGCCAGCAGCTTGGCGGCGCCCCCCAACTACGAGCAGTACTTC. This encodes CASSLAAPPNYEQYF.

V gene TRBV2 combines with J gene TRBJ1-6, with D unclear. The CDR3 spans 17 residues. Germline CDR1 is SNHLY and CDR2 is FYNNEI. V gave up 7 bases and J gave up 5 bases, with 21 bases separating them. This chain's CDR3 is CASNPPHSAVDNSPLHF. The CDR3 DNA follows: TGTGCCAGCAACCCCCCCCATTCGGCCGTAGATAATTCACCCCTCCACTTT.

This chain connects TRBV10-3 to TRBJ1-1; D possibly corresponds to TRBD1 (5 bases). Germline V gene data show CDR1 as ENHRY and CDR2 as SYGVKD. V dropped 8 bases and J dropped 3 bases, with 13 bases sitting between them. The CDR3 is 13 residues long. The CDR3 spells CAIGRGGDTEAFF. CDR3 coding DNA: TGTGCCATCGGCCGGGGAGGGGACACTGAAGCTTTCTTT.

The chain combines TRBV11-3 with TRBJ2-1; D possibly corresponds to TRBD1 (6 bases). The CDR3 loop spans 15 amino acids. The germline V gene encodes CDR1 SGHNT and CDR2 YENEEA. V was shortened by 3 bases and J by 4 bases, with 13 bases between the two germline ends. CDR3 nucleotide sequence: TGTGCCAGCAGCTTCCGACAGGAACCTTACAATGAGCAGTTCTTC. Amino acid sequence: CASSFRQEPYNEQFF. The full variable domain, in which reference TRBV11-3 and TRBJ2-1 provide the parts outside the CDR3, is EAGVVQSPRYKIIEKKQPVAFWCNPISGHNTLYWYLQNLGQGPELLIRYENEEAVDDSQLPKDRFSAERLKGVDSTLKIQPAELGDSAVYLCASSFRQEPYNEQFFGPGTRLTVL.

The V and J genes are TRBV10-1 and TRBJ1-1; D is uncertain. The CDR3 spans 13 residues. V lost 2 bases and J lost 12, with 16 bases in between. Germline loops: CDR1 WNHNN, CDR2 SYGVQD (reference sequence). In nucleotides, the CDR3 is TGCGCCAGCAGTGAGATCCGGGGTGGAAAAACTTTCTTT. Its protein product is CASSEIRGGKTFF.

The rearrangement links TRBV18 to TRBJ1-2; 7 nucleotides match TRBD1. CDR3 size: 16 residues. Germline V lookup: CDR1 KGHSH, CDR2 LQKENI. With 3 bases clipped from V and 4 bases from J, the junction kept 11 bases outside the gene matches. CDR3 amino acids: CASSPNADGTVYGYTF. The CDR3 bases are TGTGCCAGCTCACCGAACGCGGATGGGACAGTCTATGGCTACACCTTC.

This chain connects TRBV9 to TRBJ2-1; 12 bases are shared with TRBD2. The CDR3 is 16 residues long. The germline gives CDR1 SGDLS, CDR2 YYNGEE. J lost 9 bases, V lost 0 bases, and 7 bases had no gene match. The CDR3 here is CASSVATSGGQGEQFF. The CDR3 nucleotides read TGTGCCAGCAGCGTAGCGACTAGCGGGGGCCAGGGTGAGCAGTTCTTC.

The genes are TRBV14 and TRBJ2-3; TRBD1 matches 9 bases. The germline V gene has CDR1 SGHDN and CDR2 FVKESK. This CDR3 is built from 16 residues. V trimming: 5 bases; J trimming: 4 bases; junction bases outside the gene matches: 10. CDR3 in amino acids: CASSTRDRELADTQYF. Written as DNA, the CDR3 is TGTGCCAGCAGCACTCGGGACAGGGAGCTGGCAGATACGCAGTATTTT.

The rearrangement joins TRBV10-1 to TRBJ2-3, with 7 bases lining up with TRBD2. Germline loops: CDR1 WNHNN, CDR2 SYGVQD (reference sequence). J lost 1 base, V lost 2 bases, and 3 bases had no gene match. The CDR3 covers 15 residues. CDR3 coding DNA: TGCGCCAGCAGTGAGATCCGGGGGGGCACAGATACGCAGTATTTT. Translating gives CASSEIRGGTDTQYF.

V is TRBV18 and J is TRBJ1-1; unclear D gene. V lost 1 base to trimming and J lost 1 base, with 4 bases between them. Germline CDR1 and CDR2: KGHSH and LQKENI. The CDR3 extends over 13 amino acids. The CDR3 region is CASSPLANTEAFF. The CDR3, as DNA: TGTGCCAGCTCACCACTAGCGAACACTGAAGCTTTCTTT. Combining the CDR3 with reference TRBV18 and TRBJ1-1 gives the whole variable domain NAGVMQNPRHLVRRRGQEARLRCSPMKGHSHVYWYRQLPEEGLKFMVYLQKENIIDESGMPKERFSAEFPKEGPSILRIQQVVRGDSAAYFCASSPLANTEAFFGQGTRLTVV.

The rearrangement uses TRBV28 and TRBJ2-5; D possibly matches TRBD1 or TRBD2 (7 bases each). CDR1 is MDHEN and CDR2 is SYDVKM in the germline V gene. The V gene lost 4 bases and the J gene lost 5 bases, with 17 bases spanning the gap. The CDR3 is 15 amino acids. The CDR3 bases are TGTGCCAGCAGTTCGTCGACAGGGCGGGGGGAGACCCAGTACTTC. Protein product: CASSSSTGRGETQYF.

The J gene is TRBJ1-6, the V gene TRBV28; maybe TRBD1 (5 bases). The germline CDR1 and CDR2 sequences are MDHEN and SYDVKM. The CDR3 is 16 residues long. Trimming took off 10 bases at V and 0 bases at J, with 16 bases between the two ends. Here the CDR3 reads CAILSGGGSYNSPLHF. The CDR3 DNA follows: TGTGCCATCCTCTCCGGGGGAGGCTCCTATAATTCACCCCTCCACTTT.

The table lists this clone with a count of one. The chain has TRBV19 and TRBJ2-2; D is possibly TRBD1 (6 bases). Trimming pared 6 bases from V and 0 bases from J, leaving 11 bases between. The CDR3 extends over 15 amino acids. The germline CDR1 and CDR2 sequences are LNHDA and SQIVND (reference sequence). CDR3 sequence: CASRHGTTNTGELFF. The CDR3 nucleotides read TGTGCCAGTAGGCACGGGACAACGAACACCGGGGAGCTGTTTTTT.

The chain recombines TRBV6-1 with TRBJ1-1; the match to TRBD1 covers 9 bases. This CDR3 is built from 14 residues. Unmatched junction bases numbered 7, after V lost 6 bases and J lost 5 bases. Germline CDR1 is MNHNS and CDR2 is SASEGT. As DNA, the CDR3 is TGTGCCAGCAGCACAGACAGGGGGAGGACTGAAGCTTTCTTT. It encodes CASSTDRGRTEAFF.

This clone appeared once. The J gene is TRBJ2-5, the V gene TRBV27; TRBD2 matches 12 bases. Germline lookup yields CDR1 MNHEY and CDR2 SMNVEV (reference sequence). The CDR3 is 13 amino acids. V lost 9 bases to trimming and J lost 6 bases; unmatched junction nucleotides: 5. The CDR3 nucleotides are TGTGCCAGTAGACTAGCGGGGGAAAAGACCCAGTACTTC. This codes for CASRLAGEKTQYF.

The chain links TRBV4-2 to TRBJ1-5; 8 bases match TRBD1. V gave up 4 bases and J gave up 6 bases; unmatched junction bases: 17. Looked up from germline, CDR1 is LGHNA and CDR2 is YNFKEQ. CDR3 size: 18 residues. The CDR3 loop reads CASSPDQTGTGSIQPQHF. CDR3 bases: TGTGCCAGCAGCCCAGACCAAACCGGGACAGGTTCGATTCAGCCCCAGCATTTT.

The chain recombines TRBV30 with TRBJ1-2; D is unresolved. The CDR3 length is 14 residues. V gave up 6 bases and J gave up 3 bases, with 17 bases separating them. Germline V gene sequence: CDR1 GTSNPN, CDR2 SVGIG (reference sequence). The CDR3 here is CACRGQAGYYGYTF. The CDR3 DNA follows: TGTGCCTGCCGAGGGCAGGCGGGGTACTATGGCTACACCTTC.

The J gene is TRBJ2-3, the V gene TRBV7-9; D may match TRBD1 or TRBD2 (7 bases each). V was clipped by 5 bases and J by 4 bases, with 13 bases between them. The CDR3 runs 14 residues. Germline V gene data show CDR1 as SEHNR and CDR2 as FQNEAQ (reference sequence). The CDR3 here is CASSPRGGADTQYF. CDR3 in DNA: TGTGCCAGCAGCCCCAGGGGGGGGGCAGATACGCAGTATTTT.

The CDR3 nucleotides are TGTGCATTTTGGACAGGCCAAGAGACCCAGTACTTC. Residues: CAFWTGQETQYF. The V and J genes are TRBV10-3 and TRBJ2-5, with 7 bases identical to TRBD1. The CDR3 consists of 12 residues. Germline V gene sequence: CDR1 ENHRY, CDR2 SYGVKD.

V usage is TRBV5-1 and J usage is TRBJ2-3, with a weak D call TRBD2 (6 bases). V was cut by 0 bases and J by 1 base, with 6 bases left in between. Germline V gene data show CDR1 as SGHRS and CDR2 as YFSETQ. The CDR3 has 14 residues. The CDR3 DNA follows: TGCGCCAGCAGCTTGGTAGCGGGCACAGATACGCAGTATTTT. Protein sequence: CASSLVAGTDTQYF.